This TCR beta chain was documented in a study of T cell responses to AZD1222 COVID-19 vaccine. Study-level points and caveats: Reportedly, nearly half of unique spike TCRs recognized epitopes outside B.1.351/B.1.1.7 mutations. Researchers took repertoire samples only after the peak T cell response had come. Spike-specific TCR breadth and depth both grew after two AZD1222 doses.

The protocol was immunoSEQ multiplex PCR, while the TCRdb copy is restricted to in-frame clones and leaves out a portion. The sample lists 100,000 to 150,000 clones, around 89% occurring once. In this sample, this clone turned up once. As yet, its antigen is unknown. One end of the junction varies from germline; a read error may be responsible. The CDR3 runs to 11 residues. The chain recombines TRBV12-3 or TRBV12-4 with TRBJ2-1; possibly TRBD2 for D (6 bases). The sample in question was peripheral blood, obtained on day 0 of AZD1222 vaccination. The source of this sequence is an adult in good health. CDR3 protein: CASSSSREWVF. The DNA for the CDR3 is TGTGCCAGCAGTTCCAGCCGGGAGTGGGTCTTC.